The entry below describes one TCR beta chain. Which antigen it targets is not known. There are no base qualities to consult, and no much larger clone falls within one base. Participants in the prospective study were aged roughly 18 to 100 years, lived in about two dozen United States geographic areas, and enrolled through a virtual design. Cohort assignment in the prospective study relied on participant-reported clinical history from a screening survey and a study questionnaire. For ImmuneRACE Cohort 3, a participant was defined as recovered based on two consecutive negative NP/OP PCR tests, clearance by a healthcare professional, or resolution of symptoms. Mobile phlebotomists in the prospective study collected whole blood, serum and a nasopharyngeal or oropharyngeal swab from every participant. Over a roughly 2-month period, participants in the prospective study had the option of providing additional blood draws and questionnaires. Before DNA extraction, blood samples from the prospective study were shipped at room temperature or frozen.

The CDR3 starts with the cysteine, ends with the phenylalanine, and has 15 residues. Only CDR3 DNA remains: 45 bases, in frame from the first base. This entry is derived from a study of blood T cell repertoires in COVID-19 (dated by TCRdb to 2018 to 2021). At the level of the whole study: Collaborator samples came from the United States, Italy and Spain and covered acute and convalescent phases of COVID-19. The prospective study material was composed of cDNA or gDNA derived from T cells, B-cell-depleted T cells, or PBMCs. Where available, HLA class I and class II types were taken from metadata supplied by the sample provider and were not determined by assay-based typing. The repertoires were released in a freely available public database intended as a resource for research on the immune response to SARS-CoV-2. The dataset comprised deeply sampled blood TCRbeta repertoires from subjects exposed to, actively infected with, or recovered from COVID-19. The samples were drawn from two sources: the first 160 participants of the ongoing ImmuneRACE study, and over 950 subjects contributed by 6 global collaborators. The sample metadata nearly always contained a de-identified subject ID, COVID-19 status, age in years and sex.

TCRbeta CDR3 regions were amplified from genomic DNA by means of the immunoSEQ Assay, a bias-controlled multiplex PCR. The authors processed their data as follows. The number of nucleated cells in each sample was estimated from the amplification of reference gene primers within the assay. To quantify the absolute abundance of each unique TCRbeta CDR3 rearrangement, sequence reads were collapsed and filtered. For each sample, productive Simpson clonality was calculated by taking the square root of Simpson's diversity index across productive rearrangements. The immuneACCESS repertoire file appears here via TCRdb, limited to in-frame rearrangements. These files lack a portion of the clones; in checked studies, under half of the deficit traces to unresolved V genes, and the cause of the others is not known. D and trimming come from the DNA, and the V and J calls and clone size come from that table. The sample table holds approximately 200,000 clones, of which roughly 84% were seen once. The ten largest clones capture 3.2% of the sample.

The study at large found these results: How much clinical and demographic metadata was included differed by source and by participant, and the metadata was provided uncurated.

This receptor was identified in a woman under 40 who had recovered from COVID-19. Recombination joined TRBV12-1 with TRBJ2-3; the listed D gene, TRBD1, was not tested against the DNA. TRBV12-1 is marked as a pseudogene. The sample was PBMCs or T cells enriched from blood (not recorded which). Here the CDR3 is given as CASSTRDRRTDTQYF. The nucleotide sequence is TGTGCCAGCAGCACCCGGGACAGACGCACAGATACGCAGTATTTT.